These T cell receptor beta chains were read from a single sample in a study of shared T cell receptors in the human thymus. The data were produced by immunoSEQ multiplex PCR, yet TCRdb's version contains in-frame clones alone and is incomplete. The sample contains under 850,000 clones, approximately 90% of which appear only once. In addition, the sample was reused for a study of human thymus T cells.

The sequenced sample was thymocytes. These receptors all come from a boy less than two years old with a congenital heart defect. Each CDR3 is given with its conserved first and last residue. A D gene is named only where the DNA matches it firmly. Not every row has a clone size; where given, it reads once, few, many or a size class.

size: .; V: TRBV11-2; D: TRBD2; J: TRBJ2-7; DNA: TGTGCCAGCAGCAGGGCGGGAGGGAGCTCCTACGAGCAGTACTTC; CDR3: CASSRAGGSSYEQYF
size: .; V: TRBV29-1; D: .; J: TRBJ2-1; DNA: TGCAGCGTTGAATCTGCCCGGGGGTCCTACAATGAGCAGTTCTTC; CDR3: CSVESARGSYNEQFF
size: .; V: TRBV7-9; D: .; J: TRBJ2-7; DNA: TGTGCCAGCAGCTTGTCCTTAGAGCAGTACTTC; CDR3: CASSLSLEQYF
size: .; V: TRBV27; D: .; J: TRBJ2-1; DNA: TGTGCCAGCAGTCAGCAAACTTGGAGGGAATACAATGAGCAGTTCTTC; CDR3: CASSQQTWREYNEQFF
size: .; V: TRBV27; D: .; J: TRBJ2-7; DNA: TGTGCCAGCAGTTTAGCCCCGCGGAAAACCTACGAGCAGTACTTC; CDR3: CASSLAPRKTYEQYF
size: .; V: TRBV7-9; D: .; J: TRBJ2-5; DNA: TGTGCCAGCAGCTTAGGTACAATCCAAGAGACCCAGTACTTC; CDR3: CASSLGTIQETQYF
size: .; V: TRBV10-3; D: TRBD2; J: TRBJ2-3; DNA: TGTGCCATCAGGAGCGGGAGGGCCCTCACAGATACGCAGTATTTT; CDR3: CAIRSGRALTDTQYF
size: .; V: TRBV27; D: .; J: TRBJ2-5; DNA: TGTGCCAGTCGACAAGAGGAGACCCAGTACTTC; CDR3: CASRQEETQYF
size: once; V: TRBV9; D: TRBD2; J: TRBJ2-2; DNA: TGTGCCAGCAGCGTAGGAAGTAGCGGGCCTCCCGGGGAGCTGTTTTTT; CDR3: CASSVGSSGPPGELFF
size: .; V: TRBV14; D: .; J: TRBJ2-7; DNA: TGTGCCAGCAGCCAAGAAGGGGTCTCTCCCTCCTACGAGCAGTACTTC; CDR3: CASSQEGVSPSYEQYF
size: .; V: TRBV7-9; D: .; J: TRBJ1-1; DNA: TGTGCCAGCAGCCGCGGCGGGGGGGTCACTGAAGCTTTCTTT; CDR3: CASSRGGGVTEAFF
size: few; V: TRBV5-8; D: .; J: TRBJ2-3; DNA: TGTGCCAGCAGCCGCCCCTGGACAGCGACAGATACGCAGTATTTT; CDR3: CASSRPWTATDTQYF
size: .; V: TRBV18; D: TRBD1; J: TRBJ2-7; DNA: TGTGCCAGCTCACCATCGGGGACAGGGGCAGTCGAGCAGTACTTC; CDR3: CASSPSGTGAVEQYF
size: once; V: TRBV9; D: TRBD1; J: TRBJ2-5; DNA: TGTGCCAGCAACCGGGACAGGGAAGAGACCCAGTACTTC; CDR3: CASNRDREETQYF
size: .; V: TRBV27; D: .; J: TRBJ1-4; DNA: TGTGCCAGCACTCCACGGACGGGAGAGGGAGTGGGGAATGAAAAACTGTTTTTT; CDR3: CASTPRTGEGVGNEKLFF
size: .; V: TRBV21-1; D: .; J: TRBJ2-4; DNA: TGTGCCAGCAGCAATTATCAACTAGCCAAAAACATTCAGTACTTC; CDR3: CASSNYQLAKNIQYF
size: once; V: TRBV11-2; D: .; J: TRBJ2-1; DNA: TGTGCCAGCAGCCCCTTGGCAGGGGATAGTAATGAGCAGTTCTTC; CDR3: CASSPLAGDSNEQFF
size: .; V: TRBV4-3; D: TRBD2; J: TRBJ2-1; DNA: TGCGCCAGCAGCCAATTACTAGCGGGAGGGCCCTCAATTGAGCAGTTCTTC; CDR3: CASSQLLAGGPSIEQFF
size: few; V: TRBV5-1; D: TRBD1; J: TRBJ2-1; DNA: TGCGCCAGCAGAGGGGACAGGGTGACGGGTGAGCAGTTCTTC; CDR3: CASRGDRVTGEQFF
size: .; V: TRBV5-1; D: TRBD1; J: TRBJ1-2; DNA: TGCGCCAGCAGCCTCGGGACAGACTATGGCTACACCTTC; CDR3: CASSLGTDYGYTF
size: .; V: TRBV18; D: TRBD2; J: TRBJ2-7; DNA: TGTGCCAGCTCACTGAATAGCGGGAGAGCAACCTACGAGCAGTACTTC; CDR3: CASSLNSGRATYEQYF
size: .; V: TRBV19; D: TRBD2; J: TRBJ2-1; DNA: TGTGCCAGTAGTATAGACCCCCGGACTAGCGGGAGAGCCTACAATGAGCAGTTCTTC; CDR3: CASSIDPRTSGRAYNEQFF
size: .; V: TRBV15; D: TRBD1; J: TRBJ1-5; DNA: TGTGCCACCAGCAGAGACCCCTGGACAGGCCCCAATCAGCCCCAGCATTTT; CDR3: CATSRDPWTGPNQPQHF
size: .; V: TRBV15; D: TRBD1; J: TRBJ1-5; DNA: TGTGCCACCAGCAGAGCTCCCGGGACAGGGAACAATCAGCCCCAGCATTTT; CDR3: CATSRAPGTGNNQPQHF
size: .; V: TRBV5-8; D: TRBD1; J: TRBJ2-7; DNA: TGTGCCAGCAGCCCACCCGTGGACAGGGGTCGTTACGAGCAGTACTTC; CDR3: CASSPPVDRGRYEQYF
size: .; V: TRBV9; D: TRBD1; J: TRBJ1-2; DNA: TGTGCCAGCAGCGGGGGACAGGGAAGCTATGGCTACACCTTC; CDR3: CASSGGQGSYGYTF
size: .; V: TRBV29-1; D: .; J: TRBJ2-5; DNA: TGCAGCGTTGACGGTACCCTTGGCCAAGAGACCCAGTACTTC; CDR3: CSVDGTLGQETQYF
size: .; V: TRBV10-3; D: .; J: TRBJ2-7; DNA: TGTGCCATCAGTGAGTCGGACAGAGGGCAGTACTTC; CDR3: CAISESDRGQYF
size: .; V: TRBV28; D: .; J: TRBJ1-5; DNA: TGTGCCAGCAGTTTTCCAGGGGATAGCAATCAGCCCCAGCATTTT; CDR3: CASSFPGDSNQPQHF
size: .; V: TRBV6-6; D: .; J: TRBJ2-5; DNA: TGTGCCAGCAGCCAGCTCTCGGGAGTCCAAGAGACCCAGTACTTC; CDR3: CASSQLSGVQETQYF
size: .; V: TRBV30; D: TRBD1; J: TRBJ1-2; DNA: TGTGCCTGGATCTCGACAGGGAACTATGGCTACACCTTC; CDR3: CAWISTGNYGYTF
size: .; V: TRBV18; D: TRBD1; J: TRBJ1-2; DNA: TGTGCCAGCTCACAGCAGACAGGGGTAGATGGCTACACCTTC; CDR3: CASSQQTGVDGYTF
size: .; V: TRBV2; D: TRBD2; J: TRBJ2-5; DNA: TGTGCCAGCAGTCAACTAGCGGCTGGGAGGGAGACCCAGTACTTC; CDR3: CASSQLAAGRETQYF
size: .; V: TRBV21-1; D: .; J: TRBJ2-7; DNA: TGTGCCAGCAGCCGGACAGGGGCCTACGAGCAGTACTTC; CDR3: CASSRTGAYEQYF
size: .; V: TRBV12-5; D: TRBD2; J: TRBJ2-7; DNA: TGTGCTAGTGGTTCGACTAGCGGGAGACCCTACGAGCAGTACTTC; CDR3: CASGSTSGRPYEQYF
size: .; V: TRBV12-5; D: .; J: TRBJ1-2; DNA: TGTGCTAGTGGTTTGGAGCCTCGGGAGGCAGAAGGCTACACCTTC; CDR3: CASGLEPREAEGYTF
size: .; V: TRBV18; D: .; J: TRBJ2-2; DNA: TGTGCCAGCTCACGGTCAGGGGTGGACACCGGGGAGCTGTTTTTT; CDR3: CASSRSGVDTGELFF
size: .; V: TRBV28; D: .; J: TRBJ2-1; DNA: TGTGCCAGCAGTTGCCGCCCCCCGGGGAGCAATGAGCAGTTCTTC; CDR3: CASSCRPPGSNEQFF
size: .; V: TRBV7-9; D: TRBD1; J: TRBJ1-2; DNA: TGTGCCAGCAGCTTAATCTGGACAGGGGAGAGGGCTAACTATGGCTACACCTTC; CDR3: CASSLIWTGERANYGYTF
size: .; V: TRBV5-4; D: TRBD2; J: TRBJ2-1; DNA: TGTGCCAGCAGCTTGTCGGGACTAGCGGGAGGTAAGAATGAGCAGTTCTTC; CDR3: CASSLSGLAGGKNEQFF
size: once; V: TRBV28; D: TRBD2; J: TRBJ2-4; DNA: TGTGCCAGCAGTTCCCCGGGACTACTAAAAAACATTCAGTACTTC; CDR3: CASSSPGLLKNIQYF
size: .; V: TRBV4-2; D: .; J: TRBJ2-3; DNA: TGTGCCAGCAGCCAAGATAGTCATCACGGGAGTAAGGTCCACACAGATACGCAGTATTTT; CDR3: CASSQDSHHGSKVHTDTQYF
size: .; V: TRBV4-3; D: .; J: TRBJ1-2; DNA: TGCGCCAGCAGCCACAGGGCCTTTTATGGCTACACCTTC; CDR3: CASSHRAFYGYTF
size: .; V: TRBV7-3; D: TRBD2; J: TRBJ2-3; DNA: TGTGCCAGCAGCTTAGGAATTCAGGGAGGGACAGATACGCAGTATTTT; CDR3: CASSLGIQGGTDTQYF
size: .; V: TRBV7-8; D: TRBD1; J: TRBJ2-1; DNA: TGTGCCAGCGGCCGGGACAGGGCTTACAATGAGCAGTTCTTC; CDR3: CASGRDRAYNEQFF
size: .; V: TRBV10-3; D: .; J: TRBJ1-1; DNA: TGTGCCATCAGGGGGTGGGGCGGGAACACTGAAGCTTTCTTT; CDR3: CAIRGWGGNTEAFF
size: .; V: TRBV9; D: TRBD1; J: TRBJ2-7; DNA: TGTGCCAGCAGCTTAAAAGACAGGGATTTCGACGAGCAGTACTTC; CDR3: CASSLKDRDFDEQYF
size: .; V: TRBV6-1; D: .; J: TRBJ1-5; DNA: TGTGCCAGCAGTCCTGGGACTTATGGACAGCCCCAGCATTTT; CDR3: CASSPGTYGQPQHF